The present entry profiles one TCR beta chain with its context. Its specificity is unknown. Clones were sequenced by immunoSEQ multiplex PCR, and TCRdb holds only the in-frame ones, with some missing. Of 120,000 or so clones in the sample, about 92% were seen once. V was clipped by 5 bases and J by 1 base, with 18 bases between them. There are 17 residues in the CDR3. The germline V gene encodes CDR1 LNHDA and CDR2 SQIVND (reference sequence). This record belongs to a study of T cell responses to AZD1222 COVID-19 vaccine. Study details: Second doses that came at about 4 or about 12 weeks were put together. Study conclusions and caveats: Reports indicate that nearly half of spike-specific TCRs are directed at unmutated variant regions. Spike-specific TCR breadth and depth went up after people got two AZD1222 doses. White British people made up most donors, females outnumbered males, and clonal diversity was possibly underestimated.

The sample here was peripheral blood, taken on day 0 of AZD1222 vaccination. The TCR sequence derives from an adult in good health. The rearrangement joins TRBV19 to TRBJ2-1, with D perhaps given as TRBD1 or TRBD2 (5 bases each). The CDR3 region has the DNA TGTGCCAGTAGTTCCCGGGACGCCGAGGGGTCCTACAATGAGCAGTTCTTC. Translation: CASSSRDAEGSYNEQFF.